A single sample gave rise to the 25 T cell receptor beta chains below, sequenced in a study of shared clonotypes between healthy human individuals. Here immunoSEQ multiplex PCR was the method, and the copy in TCRdb shows in-frame clones only, minus some. In the table there are over 850,000 clones, about 80% of which are singletons. The sequenced material came from memory CD4+ T cells from PBMCs. Described subset: CD45RA-negative fraction. The origin of the receptors is a man between 18 and 35 years old in good health. Some clones in this sample may be carry-over from other donors' samples.

The rearrangement links TRBV5-4 to TRBJ2-6; D might be TRBD1 or TRBD2, each matching 5 bases. CDR1 SGHNT and CDR2 YYREEE come from the germline V gene (reference sequence). Trimming stripped 5 bases from V and 1 base from J, with 13 bases between. The CDR3 sequence is 16 residues long. The CDR3 spells CASRERGASGANVLTF. CDR3 bases: TGTGCCAGCAGAGAGAGGGGCGCGTCTGGGGCCAACGTCCTGACTTTC.

The V gene is TRBV6-4, the J gene TRBJ2-2; D is ambiguous. Trimming cost V 6 bases and J 6 bases, with 11 bases left between them. This CDR3 is built from 13 residues. Per the germline V gene, CDR1 is MRHNA and CDR2 is SNTAGT. The CDR3 DNA is TGTGCCAGCAGGCCAAAACACCCCGGGGAGCTGTTTTTT. Its translation: CASRPKHPGELFF.

The chain has TRBV10-1 and TRBJ2-7, with 8 nucleotides matching TRBD1. V lost 0 bases, J lost 4 bases, and 5 bases stayed unmatched. This CDR3 spans 15 amino acids. Germline V CDR1 and CDR2: WNHNN, SYGVQD (reference sequence). CDR3 amino acids: CASSESPGGWYEQYF. As DNA, the CDR3 is TGCGCCAGCAGTGAGTCACCAGGGGGCTGGTACGAGCAGTACTTC.

The chain combines TRBV28 with TRBJ1-2; TRBD1 aligns across 9 bases. The CDR3 is 14 amino acids. V trimming: 7 bases; J trimming: 2 bases; junction bases outside the gene matches: 5. Germline CDR1 MDHEN, CDR2 SYDVKM. The CDR3 is CASTLTGGNYGYTF. The CDR3 bases are TGTGCCAGCACCCTCACAGGGGGCAACTATGGCTACACCTTC.

The chain recombines TRBV28 with TRBJ2-1; D gene unclear. The CDR3 contains 12 residues. The V end lost 6 bases, the J end lost 7 bases, and 10 bases lay between the germline ends. The germline V gene has CDR1 MDHEN and CDR2 SYDVKM. For the CDR3, the DNA is TGTGCCAGCAGCCAGACATGGAATGAGCAGTTCTTC. Amino acid sequence: CASSQTWNEQFF.

The chain combines TRBV4-2 with TRBJ2-1; a possible D gene is TRBD1 (6 bases). The CDR3 loop spans 17 amino acids. V was trimmed by 0 bases and J by 2 bases, leaving 14 bases between them. The V gene's germline CDR1 is LGHNA and CDR2 YNFKEQ. CDR3 protein: CASSQDGGSLAYNEQFF. CDR3 nucleotides: TGTGCCAGCAGCCAAGATGGGGGCAGCTTAGCCTACAATGAGCAGTTCTTC.

Details on this clone: Other DNA sequences in this specimen translate into the identical CDR3. This chain joins TRBV2 and TRBJ1-1; D ambiguous. This CDR3 spans 13 amino acids. Between the trimmed V and J ends, which lost 7 bases and 0 bases, there was a span of 9 bases. CDR1 SNHLY and CDR2 FYNNEI come from the germline V gene. The CDR3 sequence is CASMRDMNTEAFF. The DNA of the CDR3 is TGTGCCAGCATGCGGGATATGAACACTGAAGCTTTCTTT.

As DNA, the CDR3 is TGCGCCAGCAGCTTGGTAACAGAAAATGAAGCTTTCTTT. Its translation is CASSLVTENEAFF. The genes are TRBV5-1 and TRBJ1-1; D is unresolved. V gave up 0 bases and J gave up 7 bases, with 10 bases separating them. Germline CDR1 and CDR2: SGHRS and YFSETQ. This CDR3 spans 13 amino acids.

This chain uses TRBV5-4 with TRBJ2-2, with 10 bases fitting TRBD2. The ends lost 2 bases at V and 3 bases at J; junction bases unmatched: 7. The CDR3 runs to 17 residues. The germline gives CDR1 SGHNT, CDR2 YYREEE (reference sequence). CDR3 in amino acids: CASSFSSGRGDTGELFF. In DNA form, the CDR3 reads TGTGCCAGCAGCTTTTCTAGCGGGAGAGGGGACACCGGGGAGCTGTTTTTT.

This rearrangement joins TRBV7-9 to TRBJ1-1; TRBD1 might be the D (5 bases). The CDR3 is made up of 15 amino acids. The germline gives CDR1 SEHNR, CDR2 FQNEAQ (reference sequence). The ends were cut back, 4 bases at V and 1 base at J, with 13 bases in the middle. CDR3: CASSSAGPQNTEAFF. In nucleotides, the CDR3 is TGTGCCAGCAGCTCGGCGGGACCTCAGAACACTGAAGCTTTCTTT.

The rearrangement joins TRBV6-5 to TRBJ2-3; the D gene is possibly TRBD1 (7 bases). The V end was cut by 6 bases, the J end by 4 bases, with 17 bases between. The length of the CDR3 is 15 residues. Per the germline V gene, CDR1 is MNHEY and CDR2 is SVGAGI. The CDR3 DNA follows: TGTGCCAGCAGCTGGTCACAGGGGAGGTCAGATACGCAGTATTTT. Its protein product is CASSWSQGRSDTQYF.

V gene TRBV5-4 combines with J gene TRBJ2-7; TRBD2 matches at 14 bases. CDR1 is SGHNT, CDR2 YYREEE, per germline (reference sequence). V lost 5 bases and J lost 5; bases outside the gene matches: 6. The CDR3 covers 15 residues. The CDR3 spells CASRPPGLAGDEQYF. DNA for the CDR3: TGTGCCAGCAGGCCGCCGGGACTAGCGGGAGACGAGCAGTACTTC.

The V gene is TRBV6-1, the J gene TRBJ2-1, with a weak D call TRBD2 (6 bases). Germline-derived CDR1 and CDR2 are MNHNS and SASEGT. The V end lost 7 bases, the J end lost 14 bases, and 24 bases lay between the germline ends. This CDR3 is 14 amino acids long. Written as DNA, the CDR3 is TGTGCCAGCATTTACACGGGACTTCAACGTAGCGAGTTCTTC. This gives the protein CASIYTGLQRSEFF.

This clone showed up just once. The chain recombines TRBV4-1 with TRBJ2-2; D might be TRBD1 or TRBD2, each matching 5 bases. This CDR3 comprises 17 residues. V was trimmed by 2 bases and J by 6 bases, leaving 19 bases between them. Per germline, CDR1 MGHRA and CDR2 YSYEKL. The CDR3 reads CASSQSRDAESPGELFF. CDR3 nucleotide sequence: TGCGCCAGCAGCCAAAGCCGGGACGCAGAAAGCCCCGGGGAGCTGTTTTTT.

The chain couples TRBV5-1 to TRBJ2-2, with 9 bases matching TRBD1. The length of the CDR3 is 18 residues. CDR1 is SGHRS and CDR2 is YFSETQ in the germline V gene. V trimming: 0 bases; J trimming: 3 bases; junction bases outside the gene matches: 9. The CDR3 nucleotides are TGCGCCAGCAGCTTGGCGCTACAGGGGGCAAGAGACACCGGGGAGCTGTTTTTT. Translation: CASSLALQGARDTGELFF.

The chain combines TRBV7-8 with TRBJ2-7; 10 bases match TRBD2. CDR1 is SGHVS and CDR2 is FQNEAQ in the germline V gene. The CDR3 covers 14 residues. V shed 5 bases, J shed 3 bases, and the junction held 4 bases outside the gene matches. CDR3 in amino acids: CASSVLAGNYEQYF. The DNA for the CDR3 is TGTGCCAGCAGCGTACTAGCGGGAAACTACGAGCAGTACTTC. Using reference TRBV7-8 and TRBJ2-7 for the parts outside the CDR3, the full variable domain is GAGVSQSPRYKVAKRGQDVALRCDPISGHVSLFWYQQALGQGPEFLTYFQNEAQLDKSGLPSDRFFAERPEGSVSTLKIQRTQQEDSAVYLCASSVLAGNYEQYFGPGTRLTVT.

This clone was detected once. This likely traces to a read error, being one base from a far larger clone. A read error is likely, as this CDR3 ends without the conserved phenylalanine or tryptophan. The V call is TRBV29-1, the J call TRBJ1-1; a weak D match, TRBD1 (5 bases). Germline lookup yields CDR1 SQVTM and CDR2 ANQGSEA. The CDR3 has 13 residues. CDR3 sequence: CSVEAQQDTEAFL. DNA for the CDR3: TGCAGCGTTGAAGCCCAACAGGACACCGAAGCTTTCCTT.

V usage is TRBV4-1 and J usage is TRBJ1-5; D is ambiguous. Germline loops: CDR1 MGHRA, CDR2 YSYEKL. The CDR3 has 15 amino acids. V was cut by 0 bases and J by 0 bases, with 6 bases left in between. DNA of the CDR3: TGCGCCAGCAGCCAAGATCGTTATAGCAATCAGCCCCAGCATTTT. Translation gives CASSQDRYSNQPQHF.

The V and J genes are TRBV9 and TRBJ2-7; TRBD1 might be the D (6 bases). Trimming took 4 bases from V and 4 from J, leaving 15 bases between them. Germline V gene sequence: CDR1 SGDLS, CDR2 YYNGEE. This CDR3 region has 14 residues. DNA of the CDR3: TGTGCCAGCAGCAGGGGCCAGGGGTCATACGAGCAGTACTTC. It translates to CASSRGQGSYEQYF.

Concerning this clone: This CDR3 is also generated by other DNA sequences in the sample. The CDR3 loop is CASSSGTGYEQYF. The CDR3 DNA sequence: TGTGCCAGCAGTAGCGGTACTGGGTACGAGCAGTACTTC. V and J are TRBV28 and TRBJ2-7; a weak D match, TRBD2 (5 bases). Trimming removed 5 bases at V and 4 bases at J, with 12 bases between. This CDR3 has 13 amino acids. Germline V gives CDR1 MDHEN, CDR2 SYDVKM.

The V and J genes are TRBV4-1 and TRBJ1-1; D call uncertain. The CDR3 consists of 14 residues. CDR1 is MGHRA, CDR2 YSYEKL, per germline. With 0 bases removed from V and 6 bases from J, the gap between germline ends came to 11 bases. CDR3: CASSQDRGRSEAFF. CDR3 bases: TGCGCCAGCAGCCAAGATCGCGGCAGGTCTGAAGCTTTCTTT.

J is TRBJ2-2 and V is TRBV5-1; 9 bases fit TRBD1. The V segment lost 4 bases and the J segment 3 bases; nucleotides outside the gene matches: 4. Germline CDR1 SGHRS, CDR2 YFSETQ. This CDR3 comprises 15 residues. The CDR3 loop reads CASSTDRGHTGELFF. In DNA form, the CDR3 reads TGCGCCAGCAGCACGGACAGGGGTCACACCGGGGAGCTGTTTTTT.

The chain joins TRBV5-1 to TRBJ1-2; D call uncertain. V was shortened by 4 bases and J by 1 base, with 20 bases between the two germline ends. From germline, CDR1 is SGHRS and CDR2 YFSETQ. CDR3 size: 17 residues. CDR3 sequence: CASSPRPAFDLNYGYTF. The CDR3 DNA follows: TGCGCCAGCAGCCCCCGCCCCGCCTTTGACCTTAACTATGGCTACACCTTC.

The rearrangement uses TRBV29-1 and TRBJ1-5; possibly TRBD1 for D (5 bases). The germline V and J ends were trimmed by 7 bases and 5 bases, with 15 bases remaining between them. Germline values: CDR1 SQVTM, CDR2 ANQGSEA. The CDR3 contains 13 residues. CDR3 sequence reads: CSAGTAAYQPQHF. CDR3 bases: TGCAGCGCCGGGACCGCAGCCTATCAGCCCCAGCATTTT.

The chain carries TRBV14 and TRBJ2-3, with 7 bases fitting TRBD2. The ends lost 4 bases at V and 1 base at J; junction bases unmatched: 5. The germline V gene has CDR1 SGHDN and CDR2 FVKESK. CDR3 length: 15 residues. The CDR3 sequence is CASSLPGRGTDTQYF. CDR3 in DNA: TGTGCCAGCAGCCTTCCAGGGAGGGGCACAGATACGCAGTATTTT.